The entry below gives a single T cell receptor (beta chain) sequence along with its context. This clone was seen a handful of times. No antigen is known for it. Base quality data are lacking; no much larger clone is found one base away. This record belongs to a study of radiotherapy plus CTLA-4 blockade in lung cancer (dated 2018 in TCRdb). Regarding the complete study: Among the enrolled patients, roughly 19% had an objective response, and roughly 30% reached disease control.

The study tested focal radiation therapy combined with CTLA-4 blockade (ipilimumab) in patients with chemo-refractory metastatic non-small-cell lung cancer. The germline V gene gives CDR1 as WSHSY and CDR2 as SAAADI. V is shortened by 2 bases, J by 2 bases, and the region joining them spans 12 bases. From the cysteine through the phenylalanine, the CDR3 covers 15 amino acids. Of all the DNA, just the CDR3 is kept, 45 bases in frame from base 1. Preparation of the library involved the immunoSEQ multiplex PCR assay. TCRdb holds this immuneACCESS table with in-frame rearrangements only. Some clones are missing; in checked studies, unresolved V genes explain under half, and the rest has no known cause. Here the sample has approximately 34,000 clones; roughly three quarters occur a single time. The ten most abundant clones make up 4% of the sample. The full study reports these points: Increased serum interferon-beta after radiation, together with early dynamic changes in blood T cell clones, were reported to be the strongest predictors of response. TCR clones derived from tumors expanded in peripheral blood after treatment with radiotherapy and ipilimumab.

The chain was built from TRBV10-2 and TRBJ1-1; no confident D gene assignment can be made. The sequence was obtained from a human donor with non-small cell lung cancer who had stable disease on radiotherapy plus ipilimumab. Sequencing used peripheral blood, obtained from a patient treated with radiotherapy plus ipilimumab. For the CDR3, the sequence is CASSERLAGNTEAFF. At the DNA level, the sequence is TGCGCCAGCAGTGAGAGGTTGGCAGGCAACACTGAAGCTTTCTTT.